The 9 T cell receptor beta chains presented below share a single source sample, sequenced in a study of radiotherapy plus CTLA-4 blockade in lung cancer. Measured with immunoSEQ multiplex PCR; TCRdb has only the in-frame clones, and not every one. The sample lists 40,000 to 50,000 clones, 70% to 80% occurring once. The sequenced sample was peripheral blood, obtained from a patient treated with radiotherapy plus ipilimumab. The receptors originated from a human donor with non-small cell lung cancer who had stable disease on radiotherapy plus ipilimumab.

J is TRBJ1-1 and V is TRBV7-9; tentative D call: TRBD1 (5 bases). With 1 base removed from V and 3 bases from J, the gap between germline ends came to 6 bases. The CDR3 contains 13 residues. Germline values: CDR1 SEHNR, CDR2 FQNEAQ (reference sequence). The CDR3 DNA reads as TGTGCCAGCAGCTTAGTACAGGACACTGAAGCTTTCTTT. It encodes CASSLVQDTEAFF. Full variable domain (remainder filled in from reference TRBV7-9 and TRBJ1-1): DTGVSQNPRHKITKRGQNVTFRCDPISEHNRLYWYRQTLGQGPEFLTYFQNEAQLEKSRLLSDRFSAERPKGSFSTLEIQRTEQGDSAMYLCASSLVQDTEAFFGQGTRLTVV.

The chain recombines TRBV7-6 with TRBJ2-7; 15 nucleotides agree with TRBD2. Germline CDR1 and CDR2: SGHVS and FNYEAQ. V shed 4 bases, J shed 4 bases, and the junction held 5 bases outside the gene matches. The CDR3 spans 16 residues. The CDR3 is CASSSGLAGGRYEQYF. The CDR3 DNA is TGTGCCAGCAGCTCCGGACTAGCGGGGGGGCGGTACGAGCAGTACTTC. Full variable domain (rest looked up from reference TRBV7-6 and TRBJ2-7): GAGVSQSPRYKVTKRGQDVALRCDPISGHVSLYWYRQALGQGPEFLTYFNYEAQQDKSGLPNDRFSAERPEGSISTLTIQRTEQRDSAMYRCASSSGLAGGRYEQYFGPGTRLTVT.

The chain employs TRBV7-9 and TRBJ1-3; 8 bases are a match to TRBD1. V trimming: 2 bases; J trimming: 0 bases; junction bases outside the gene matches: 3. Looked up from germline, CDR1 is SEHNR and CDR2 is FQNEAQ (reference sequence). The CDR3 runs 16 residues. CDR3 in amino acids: CASSLTGQGSGNTIYF. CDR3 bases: TGTGCCAGCAGCTTAACCGGACAGGGCTCTGGAAACACCATATATTTT.

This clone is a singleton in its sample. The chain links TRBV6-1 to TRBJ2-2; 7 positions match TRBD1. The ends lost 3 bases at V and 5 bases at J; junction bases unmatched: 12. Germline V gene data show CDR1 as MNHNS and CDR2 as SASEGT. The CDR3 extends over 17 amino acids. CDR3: CASSERQGRIGTGELFF. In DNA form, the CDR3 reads TGTGCCAGCAGTGAGAGACAGGGAAGGATCGGAACCGGGGAGCTGTTTTTT.

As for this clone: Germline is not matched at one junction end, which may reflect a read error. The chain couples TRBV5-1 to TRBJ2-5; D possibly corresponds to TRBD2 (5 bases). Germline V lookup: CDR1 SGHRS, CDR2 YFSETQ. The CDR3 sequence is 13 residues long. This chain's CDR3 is CASGLTQRETQYF. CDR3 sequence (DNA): TGCGCCAGCGGCTTGACCCAGCGGGAGACCCAGTACTTC. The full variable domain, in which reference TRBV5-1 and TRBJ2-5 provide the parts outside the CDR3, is KAGVTQTPRYLIKTRGQQVTLSCSPISGHRSVSWYQQTPGQGLQFLFEYFSETQRNKGNFPGRFSGRQFSNSRSEMNVSTLELGDSALYLCASGLTQRETQYFGPGTRLLVL.

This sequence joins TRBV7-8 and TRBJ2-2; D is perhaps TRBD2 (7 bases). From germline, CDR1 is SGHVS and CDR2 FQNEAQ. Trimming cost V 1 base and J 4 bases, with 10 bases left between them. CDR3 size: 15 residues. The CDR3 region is CASSLVGGLTGELFF. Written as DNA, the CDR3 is TGTGCCAGCAGCTTAGTGGGGGGGCTCACCGGGGAGCTGTTTTTT.

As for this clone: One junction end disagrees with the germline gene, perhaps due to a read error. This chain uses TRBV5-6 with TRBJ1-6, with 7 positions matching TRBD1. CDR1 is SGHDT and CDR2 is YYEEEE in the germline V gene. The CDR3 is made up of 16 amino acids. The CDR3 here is CAGSLDITGDNSPLHF. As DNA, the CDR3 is TGTGCCGGCAGCTTGGATATAACAGGGGATAATTCACCCCTCCACTTT. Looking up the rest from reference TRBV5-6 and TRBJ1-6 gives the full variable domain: DAGVTQSPTHLIKTRGQQVTLRCSPKSGHDTVSWYQQALGQGPQFIFQYYEEEERQRGNFPDRFSGHQFPNYSSELNVNALLLGDSALYLCAGSLDITGDNSPLHFGNGTRLTVT.

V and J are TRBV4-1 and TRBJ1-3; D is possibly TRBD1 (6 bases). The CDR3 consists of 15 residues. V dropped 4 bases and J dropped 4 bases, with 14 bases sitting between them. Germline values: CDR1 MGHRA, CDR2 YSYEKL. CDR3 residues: CASSPRQAEGNTIYF. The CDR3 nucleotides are TGCGCCAGCAGCCCCCGACAGGCCGAGGGAAACACCATATATTTT.

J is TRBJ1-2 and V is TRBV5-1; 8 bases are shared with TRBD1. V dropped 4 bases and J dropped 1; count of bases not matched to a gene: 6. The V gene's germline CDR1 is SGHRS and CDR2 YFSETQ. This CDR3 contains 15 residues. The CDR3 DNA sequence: TGCGCCAGCAGCATAGGACAGGGTTTTAACTATGGCTACACCTTC. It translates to CASSIGQGFNYGYTF.